This record concerns one TCR beta chain sequence. Seattle-derived patients entered the study during active infection and were followed longitudinally. Germline V gene data show CDR1 as MDHEN and CDR2 as SYDVKM. The CDR3 runs to 11 residues. The V and J ends lost 6 bases and 6 bases, in that order; junction bases with no gene match: 2. The sample belongs to a study of blood T cell repertoires in COVID-19. On the study more broadly: The study drew acute and convalescent COVID-19 samples from the United States, Italy and Spain. T cells, B-cell-depleted T cells, or PBMCs supplied cDNA or gDNA.

As handled by the study authors: Amplified reference gene primers provided the basis for estimating nucleated cell counts. The data were produced by immunoSEQ multiplex PCR, yet TCRdb's version contains in-frame clones alone and is incomplete. That table is the source of V, J and clone size, and D and trimming were worked out from the DNA. The sample lists 150,000 or so clones; about nine tenths were seen once. Material: peripheral blood. This sequence was found in a man younger than 45 with COVID-19, enrolled during active disease. V is TRBV28 and J is TRBJ2-7, with 7 nucleotides matching TRBD1. CDR3 region: CASRTGLEQYF. DNA of the CDR3: TGTGCCAGCAGGACAGGGCTCGAGCAGTACTTC.